This T cell receptor (beta chain) was recorded in a study of blood T cell repertoires in COVID-19. Clones were sequenced by immunoSEQ multiplex PCR, and TCRdb holds only the in-frame ones, with some missing. The data hold over 60,000 clones, with about 88% observed a single time. This CDR3 comprises 14 residues. V shed 4 bases and J shed 5 bases, with 14 bases lying between them. CDR1 SGHAT and CDR2 FQNNGV come from the germline V gene. Sequenced: peripheral blood. This clonotype originated in a man aged 70-80 years with active or convalescent COVID-19. This chain uses TRBV11-2 with TRBJ1-1; no reliable D call. As DNA, the CDR3 is TGTGCCAGCAGCTCGGCGGGGTTTGAAACTGAAGCTTTCTTT. As protein: CASSSAGFETEAFF.